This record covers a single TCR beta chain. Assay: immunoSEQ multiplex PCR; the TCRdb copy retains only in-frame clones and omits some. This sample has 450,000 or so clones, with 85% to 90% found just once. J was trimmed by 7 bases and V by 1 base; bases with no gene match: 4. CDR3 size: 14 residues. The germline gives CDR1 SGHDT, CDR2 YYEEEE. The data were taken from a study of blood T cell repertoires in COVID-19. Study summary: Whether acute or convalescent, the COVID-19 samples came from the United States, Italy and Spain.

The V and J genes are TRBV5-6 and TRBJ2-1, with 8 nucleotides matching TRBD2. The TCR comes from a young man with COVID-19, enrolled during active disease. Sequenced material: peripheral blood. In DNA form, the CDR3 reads TGTGCCAGCAGCTTGCATAGCGGGATTAATGAGCAGTTCTTC. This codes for CASSLHSGINEQFF.